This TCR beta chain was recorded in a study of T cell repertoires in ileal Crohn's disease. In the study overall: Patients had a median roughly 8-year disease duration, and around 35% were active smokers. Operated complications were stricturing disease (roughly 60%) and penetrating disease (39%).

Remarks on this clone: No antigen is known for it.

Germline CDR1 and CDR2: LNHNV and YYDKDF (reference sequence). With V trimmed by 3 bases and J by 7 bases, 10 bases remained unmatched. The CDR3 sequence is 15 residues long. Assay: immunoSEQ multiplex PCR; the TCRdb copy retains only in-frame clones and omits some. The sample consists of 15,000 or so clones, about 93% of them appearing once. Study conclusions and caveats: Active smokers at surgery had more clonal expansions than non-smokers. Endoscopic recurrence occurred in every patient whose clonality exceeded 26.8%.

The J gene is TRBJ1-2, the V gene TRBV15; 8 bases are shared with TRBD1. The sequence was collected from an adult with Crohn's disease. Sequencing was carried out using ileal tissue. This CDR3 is CATSSRDRKVGGYTF. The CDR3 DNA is TGTGCCACCAGCAGCCGGGACAGGAAAGTGGGTGGCTACACCTTC. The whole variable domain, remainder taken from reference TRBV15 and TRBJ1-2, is DAMVIQNPRYQVTQFGKPVTLSCSQTLNHNVMYWYQQKSSQAPKLLFHYYDKDFNNEADTPDNFQSRRPNTSFCFLDIRSPGLGDTAMYLCATSSRDRKVGGYTFGSGTRLTVV.